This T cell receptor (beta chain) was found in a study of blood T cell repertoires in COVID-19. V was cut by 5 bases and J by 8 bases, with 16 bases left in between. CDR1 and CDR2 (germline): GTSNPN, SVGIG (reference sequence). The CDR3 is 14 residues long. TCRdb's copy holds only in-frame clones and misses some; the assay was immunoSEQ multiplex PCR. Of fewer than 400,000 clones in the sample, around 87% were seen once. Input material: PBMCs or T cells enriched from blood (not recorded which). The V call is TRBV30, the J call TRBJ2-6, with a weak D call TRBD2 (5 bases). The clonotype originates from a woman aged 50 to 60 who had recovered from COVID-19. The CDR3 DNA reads TGTGCCTGGGGGATGCGGGTAGCGACCAACGTCCTGACTTTC. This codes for CAWGMRVATNVLTF.